This is a list of T cell receptor beta chains from one sample in a study of T-cell reconstitution after alpha-beta-depleted transplantation in children. TCRdb ran MiXCR on the PCR reads and lists one entry per CDR3 protein. The data contain about 340,000 distinct CDR3 sequences, around 15% of them singletons. The sequences come from PBMCs, mostly from graft donor cells, collected 360 days after TCRalphabeta/CD19-depleted stem cell transplant. These receptors originate from a male patient aged 2-10 years who had a stem cell transplant for acute lymphoblastic leukemia, so the T cells may come from the graft donor. The CDR3 runs from the conserved cysteine through the conserved F or W. D genes are given only for firm matches. Some rows have no size entry. The others give once, few or many, or a class for an expanded clone.

size: -; V: TRBV7-7; D: TRBD1; J: TRBJ2-3; DNA: TGTGCTAGCAGCTTAGCGAGGAAGGGGGCCTCCTCAGATACGCAGTATTTT; CDR3: CASSLARKGASSDTQYF
size: -; V: TRBV28; D: TRBD1; J: TRBJ2-2; DNA: TGTGCCAGCAGTTTATTGACAGGGCACACCGGGGAGCTGTTTTTT; CDR3: CASSLLTGHTGELFF
size: -; V: TRBV20-1; D: TRBD2; J: TRBJ2-1; DNA: TGCAGTGCCCTGGGGGGTAGCGGGAGTGGTGAGCAGTTCTTC; CDR3: CSALGGSGSGEQFF
size: -; V: TRBV15; D: -; J: TRBJ2-7; DNA: TGTGCCACCAGCAGAGATAGTCTAGCAGTGTGGGTCCGTGGCTCCTACGAGCAGTACTTC; CDR3: CATSRDSLAVWVRGSYEQYF
size: few; V: TRBV29-1; D: -; J: TRBJ2-3; DNA: TGCAGCCTCCGGGGAGGGGGGCCTTTTGCCGATACGCAGTATTTT; CDR3: CSLRGGGPFADTQYF
size: -; V: TRBV28; D: TRBD2; J: TRBJ2-3; DNA: TGTGCCAGCAGTTTAGGGGGGCGGGGGGAGACGCAGTATTTT; CDR3: CASSLGGRGETQYF
size: -; V: TRBV7-6; D: -; J: TRBJ2-1; DNA: TGTGCCAGCAGCTTAGAGAGTCGCTATAATGAGCAGTTCTTC; CDR3: CASSLESRYNEQFF
size: -; V: TRBV27; D: TRBD2; J: TRBJ2-1; DNA: TGTGCCAGCAGTTTAAGAGCTAGCGGGAGTTACAATGAGCAGTTCTTC; CDR3: CASSLRASGSYNEQFF
size: -; V: TRBV7-2; D: -; J: TRBJ2-2; DNA: TGTGCCAGCAGCTATGGACAGTTGAACACCGGGGAGCTGTTTTTT; CDR3: CASSYGQLNTGELFF
size: -; V: TRBV28; D: TRBD2; J: TRBJ2-1; DNA: TGTGCCAGCAGTTTCCCGAGGAAGACTAGCGGGGCCTCCCACAATGAGCAGTTCTTC; CDR3: CASSFPRKTSGASHNEQFF
size: -; V: TRBV12-3/TRBV12-4; D: -; J: TRBJ2-3; DNA: TGTGCCAGCTCCCACGGCAGTCGGGATACGCAGTATTTT; CDR3: CASSHGSRDTQYF
size: -; V: TRBV12-3/TRBV12-4; D: TRBD1; J: TRBJ1-1; DNA: TGTGCCAGCAGTCTCCGACCAGGGACAGCAAAAGCTTTCTTT; CDR3: CASSLRPGTAKAFF
size: -; V: TRBV20-1; D: -; J: TRBJ2-1; DNA: TGCAGTCCGGTCGGGGGAGCCCTAGATTCCTACAATGAGCAGTTCTTC; CDR3: CSPVGGALDSYNEQFF
size: many; V: TRBV20-1; D: -; J: TRBJ2-1; DNA: TGCAGTGCCGAGACTGGGCGTTGGGGTGTCAATGAGCAGTTCTTC; CDR3: CSAETGRWGVNEQFF
size: -; V: TRBV7-2; D: TRBD2; J: TRBJ2-5; DNA: TGTGCCAGCAGCAATAGCGGGAGGGAGACCCAGTACTTC; CDR3: CASSNSGRETQYF
size: -; V: TRBV5-1; D: -; J: TRBJ1-1; DNA: TGCGCCAGCAGCCGTAGGCCCATGAACACTGAAGCTTTCTTT; CDR3: CASSRRPMNTEAFF
size: -; V: TRBV15; D: TRBD2; J: TRBJ2-3; DNA: TGTGCCACCGGACTAGCGGGAGTAAGGACAGATACGCAGTATTTT; CDR3: CATGLAGVRTDTQYF
size: -; V: TRBV7-2; D: TRBD2; J: TRBJ2-3; DNA: TGTGCCAGCAGCTTTAGGACTAGCGGGACTGGGGATACGCAGTATTTT; CDR3: CASSFRTSGTGDTQYF
size: -; V: TRBV25-1; D: -; J: TRBJ2-5; DNA: TGTGCCAGCAGTGAAGGTTACGGGAAGGGCGCACTACCCCAAGAGACCCAGTACTTC; CDR3: CASSEGYGKGALPQETQYF
size: -; V: TRBV9; D: -; J: TRBJ2-1; DNA: TGTGCCAGCAGCGCGTCGGGGCATCCCAACTACAATGAGCAGTTCTTC; CDR3: CASSASGHPNYNEQFF
size: many; V: TRBV20-1; D: -; J: TRBJ1-2; DNA: TGCAGTGCCGTACGGAGGGTATATAACGGCTACACCTTC; CDR3: CSAVRRVYNGYTF
size: -; V: TRBV7-2; D: -; J: TRBJ2-7; DNA: TGTGCCAGCAGCAGGTACGCCTACGAGCAGTACTTC; CDR3: CASSRYAYEQYF
size: -; V: TRBV7-2; D: -; J: TRBJ2-7; DNA: TGTGCCAGCAGCTCGCAACATGGACTCTTAACCTACGAGCAGTACTTC; CDR3: CASSSQHGLLTYEQYF
size: few; V: TRBV11-1; D: TRBD2; J: TRBJ2-5; DNA: TGTGCCAGCAGCTTAAGAGGGACTAGCGGGAGCTCCCAAGAGACCCAGTACTTC; CDR3: CASSLRGTSGSSQETQYF
size: once; V: TRBV14; D: -; J: TRBJ2-7; DNA: TGTGCCAGCAGCCATCTTAGTGCCACCTCCTACGAGCAGTACTTC; CDR3: CASSHLSATSYEQYF
size: -; V: TRBV29-1; D: TRBD1; J: TRBJ1-2; DNA: TGCAGCGTTGAAAGCGGGACAGGGTTTTTAGCTAACTATGGCTACACCTTC; CDR3: CSVESGTGFLANYGYTF
size: few; V: TRBV5-1; D: -; J: TRBJ1-4; DNA: TGCGCCAGCAGCTTGGAGGGGGCAACTAATGAAAAACTGTTTTTT; CDR3: CASSLEGATNEKLFF
size: few; V: TRBV29-1; D: -; J: TRBJ2-1; DNA: TGCAGCGTCCCCGGGGGAGGGGACAGGAGGGGCTATGGCTCCTACAATGAGCAGTTCTTC; CDR3: CSVPGGGDRRGYGSYNEQFF
size: -; V: TRBV20-1; D: -; J: TRBJ2-1; DNA: TGCAGTGCGGAGTTTGAAAGAAGCGGAAATGAGCAGTTCTTC; CDR3: CSAEFERSGNEQFF
size: -; V: TRBV4-1; D: -; J: TRBJ2-3; DNA: TGCGCCAGCAGGGGACCGAACACAGATACGCAGTATTTT; CDR3: CASRGPNTDTQYF
size: many; V: TRBV30; D: -; J: TRBJ2-1; DNA: TGTGCCTGGAGTGTGGGGATGGCCAATGAGCAGTTCTTC; CDR3: CAWSVGMANEQFF
size: once; V: TRBV27; D: -; J: TRBJ2-3; DNA: TGTGCCAGCAGTTTAGGCTGGACTTTCACAGATACGCAGTATTTT; CDR3: CASSLGWTFTDTQYF
size: few; V: TRBV12-3/TRBV12-4; D: -; J: TRBJ1-1; DNA: TGTGCCAGCAGTTTATGGGGGGACACTGAAGCTTTCTTT; CDR3: CASSLWGDTEAFF
size: -; V: TRBV28; D: -; J: TRBJ2-5; DNA: TGTGCCAGCAGTCCCCCTGTCGATACCCAGTACTTC; CDR3: CASSPPVDTQYF
size: -; V: TRBV3-1; D: TRBD2; J: TRBJ2-3; DNA: TGTGCCAGCAGCCAAGATCTAAGCGGGATGAGCACAGATACGCAGTATTTT; CDR3: CASSQDLSGMSTDTQYF
size: -; V: TRBV7-9; D: -; J: TRBJ2-1; DNA: TGTGCCAGCAGCTTAGGGGACACCAACAATGAGCAGTTCTTC; CDR3: CASSLGDTNNEQFF
size: -; V: TRBV5-6; D: TRBD1; J: TRBJ2-3; DNA: TGTGCCAGCAGCTTGGCGCTGACAGGGCGGACCACAGATACGCAGTATTTT; CDR3: CASSLALTGRTTDTQYF